Sequencing of this T cell receptor (beta chain) was carried out in a study of blood T cell repertoires in COVID-19. In its sample, this clone was seen a few times. As handled by the study authors: Estimation of nucleated cell counts was performed using reference gene primer amplification. Clones were sequenced by immunoSEQ multiplex PCR, and TCRdb holds only the in-frame ones, with some missing. V and J calls and clone size are given by that table; D and trimming were obtained from the DNA. The repertoire includes fewer than 250,000 clones, around 80% of them detected once, and under 8% sits in the top ten. The CDR3 is 17 amino acids. In germline, CDR1 is KGHDR, CDR2 SFDVKD. With V trimmed by 4 bases and J by 0 bases, 8 bases remained unmatched.

The chain employs TRBV24-1 and TRBJ2-1; 7 bases agree with TRBD2. The receptor comes from a man aged 60 to 69 with acute or convalescent COVID-19. Sequencing was done on a sample of peripheral blood. In nucleotides, the CDR3 is TGTGCCACCAGTGACCCTAAAGCGGGGAGCTCCTACAATGAGCAGTTCTTC. Translation gives CATSDPKAGSSYNEQFF.